This T cell receptor beta chain is from a study of blood T cell repertoires in COVID-19. In the study overall: Some COVID-19 samples were acute and others convalescent; all came from the United States, Italy and Spain. PBMCs, B-cell-depleted T cells, or T cells were the source of the cDNA or gDNA that made up the material.

Participants, about 18 to 100 years old, spanned fewer than 30 US areas. As originally analysed: Reference gene primer amplification yielded estimated nucleated cell counts. This table comes from immunoSEQ multiplex PCR, and its TCRdb copy is limited to in-frame clones, with some not included. That table supplies the V and J calls and clone size; D and trimming were determined from the DNA. The sample lists hundreds of thousands of clones, about nine tenths occurring once. The specimen sequenced was PBMCs or T cells enriched from blood (not recorded which). The receptor's source is a woman in her forties who had recovered from COVID-19.

CDR3 residues: CASNSGDLNTEAFF. The CDR3 DNA sequence: TGTGCCAGTAACTCAGGGGACCTGAACACTGAAGCTTTCTTT. V usage is TRBV19 and J usage is TRBJ1-1; maybe TRBD1 (6 bases). Germline V gene lookup returns CDR1 LNHDA and CDR2 SQIVND (reference sequence). With 7 bases removed from V and 0 bases from J, the gap between germline ends came to 12 bases. The CDR3 runs to 14 residues.